These 32 T cell receptor beta chains were all obtained from the same sample, sequenced in a study of control samples from healthy donors and cancer patients. The method was immunoSEQ multiplex PCR; TCRdb's version includes in-frame clones alone and lacks a portion of them. Of around 140,000 clones listed, over 85% were seen once; the top ten hold around 7.6%. Sequencing was done on a sample of PBMCs. The source of these receptors is a man over 45 with head and neck cancer.

The chain is built from TRBV7-9 and TRBJ2-7, with TRBD2 matching 7 bases. Unmatched junction bases numbered 10, after V lost 2 bases and J lost 0 bases. The CDR3 runs to 17 residues. Germline V CDR1 and CDR2: SEHNR, FQNEAQ (reference sequence). The CDR3 reads CASSLWSGGEGSYEQYF. In DNA form, the CDR3 reads TGTGCCAGCAGCTTATGGTCTGGCGGGGAGGGCTCCTACGAGCAGTACTTC.

The sample holds a few counts of this clone. The chain combines TRBV5-4 with TRBJ2-7, with 7 bases identical to TRBD1. Germline V gene lookup returns CDR1 SGHNT and CDR2 YYREEE (reference sequence). The length of the CDR3 is 14 residues. The V segment lost 0 bases and the J segment 6 bases; nucleotides outside the gene matches: 6. CDR3 nucleotides: TGTGCCAGCAGCTTGGAGACAGGGTTAGGCGAGCAGTACTTC. This encodes CASSLETGLGEQYF.

J is TRBJ2-3 and V is TRBV3-1 (or the pseudogene TRBV3-2); 14 bases are a match to TRBD2. With V trimmed by 0 bases and J by 6 bases, 8 bases remained unmatched. CDR1 and CDR2 from the germline V gene are LGHDT and YNNKEL (reference sequence). The CDR3 runs to 18 residues. CDR3 sequence reads: CASSQDQTSGGARDTQYF. DNA for the CDR3: TGTGCCAGCAGCCAAGACCAGACTAGCGGGGGGGCCAGGGATACGCAGTATTTT.

The rearrangement uses TRBV5-6 and TRBJ2-1; D uncertain. V lost 2 bases to trimming and J lost 6 bases, with 6 bases between them. Germline CDR1 and CDR2: SGHDT and YYEEEE. The CDR3 is 12 residues long. The CDR3, as DNA: TGTGCCAGCAGCTTATTTATCAATGAGCAGTTCTTC. This translates into CASSLFINEQFF.

This rearrangement joins TRBV6-2 or TRBV6-3 to TRBJ2-7, with 8 nucleotides matching TRBD2. Germline loops: CDR1 MNHEY, CDR2 SVGEGT. The CDR3 runs 11 residues. J gave up 12 bases and V 6 bases, and 7 bases lay outside the gene matches. Here the CDR3 DNA reads TGTGCCAGCAGCTCAAGACTAGCGTGGTACTTC. Translating gives CASSSRLAWYF.

The rearrangement uses TRBV19 and TRBJ2-1; D might be TRBD2 (5 bases). Trimming took off 1 base at V and 12 bases at J, with 19 bases between the two ends. This CDR3 is 15 amino acids long. Germline CDR1 reads LNHDA; CDR2 reads SQIVND (reference sequence). For the CDR3, the DNA is TGTGCCAGTAGTATAGGAGAGCGCACCCCTCGGGGGCAGTTCTTC. Its protein product is CASSIGERTPRGQFF.

This clone is a singleton in its sample. V is TRBV9 and J is TRBJ2-4; 7 positions match TRBD1. The J segment lost 2 bases and the V segment lost 0 bases, leaving 5 bases of the junction unmatched. This CDR3 has 16 amino acids. Germline loops: CDR1 SGDLS, CDR2 YYNGEE. The CDR3 DNA reads as TGTGCCAGCAGCGTAGACGAGGGGGCGACCAAAAACATTCAGTACTTC. It encodes CASSVDEGATKNIQYF.

V gene TRBV28 combines with J gene TRBJ2-7; D unclear. This CDR3 comprises 14 residues. V gave up 8 bases and J gave up 0 bases, with 14 bases separating them. Germline V gives CDR1 MDHEN, CDR2 SYDVKM. The CDR3 nucleotides are TGTGCCAGCGGCCGCGAAGGCAGCTCCTACGAGCAGTACTTC. It translates to CASGREGSSYEQYF.

V gene TRBV4-1 combines with J gene TRBJ2-3, with TRBD2 matching 11 bases. With 4 bases clipped from V and 5 bases from J, the junction kept 2 bases outside the gene matches. This CDR3 has 14 amino acids. The germline gives CDR1 MGHRA, CDR2 YSYEKL. CDR3 sequence: CASSRSGGVDTQYF. The CDR3 DNA follows: TGCGCCAGCAGCCGTAGCGGGGGGGTAGATACGCAGTATTTT.

The chain is built from TRBV7-2 and TRBJ2-3; D is ambiguous. From germline, CDR1 is SGHTA and CDR2 FQGNSA. This CDR3 region has 16 residues. The V end lost 1 base, the J end lost 0 bases, and 11 bases lay between the germline ends. DNA for the CDR3: TGTGCCAGCAGCTTAGACGGAGTCGGGAGCACAGATACGCAGTATTTT. Amino acid sequence: CASSLDGVGSTDTQYF.

The rearrangement joins TRBV19 to TRBJ2-2; the match to TRBD1 covers 11 bases. The CDR3 has 16 amino acids. The junction had 7 bases not matched to a gene; V was cut back by 3 bases and J by 7 bases. Germline lookup yields CDR1 LNHDA and CDR2 SQIVND (reference sequence). The CDR3 DNA reads as TGTGCCAGTAGTATGCGGGACAGGGGGTTAGGCGGGGAGCTGTTTTTT. Its protein is CASSMRDRGLGGELFF.

This clone came up a few times. This rearrangement joins TRBV7-9 to TRBJ1-1; D is unclear. In germline, CDR1 is SEHNR, CDR2 FQNEAQ (reference sequence). Trimming left V 1 base short and J 6 bases short, with 6 bases between. The CDR3 is 12 amino acids. Here the CDR3 DNA reads TGTGCCAGCAGCTTAGGGGCAGCTGAAGCTTTCTTT. It encodes CASSLGAAEAFF.

The genes are TRBV11-2 and TRBJ2-4; 12 bases agree with TRBD1. The CDR3 length is 19 residues. Trimming at V came to 5 bases and at J to 1 base, leaving 12 bases not matched to a gene. CDR1 is SGHAT, CDR2 FQNNGV, per germline. CDR3 in amino acids: CASSPGQGAGRRAKNIQYF. DNA for the CDR3: TGTGCCAGCAGCCCGGGACAGGGGGCGGGTAGGCGCGCCAAAAACATTCAGTACTTC.

The J gene is TRBJ2-1, the V gene TRBV7-3; TRBD1 aligns across 7 bases. CDR1 and CDR2 (germline): SGHTA, FQGTGA. The CDR3 loop spans 16 amino acids. J was trimmed by 5 bases and V by 5 bases; bases with no gene match: 12. The DNA for the CDR3 is TGTGCCAGCAGCGACCCCGTCGACAGGGTTGACAATGAGCAGTTCTTC. Residues: CASSDPVDRVDNEQFF.

The chain carries TRBV2 and TRBJ2-7; D ambiguous. The germline gives CDR1 SNHLY, CDR2 FYNNEI. The CDR3 is 12 residues long. The V gene lost 8 bases and the J gene lost 1 base, with 9 bases spanning the gap. The CDR3 loop reads CASSPQSYEQYF. In DNA form, the CDR3 reads TGTGCCAGCTCTCCACAGTCCTACGAGCAGTACTTC.

This chain joins TRBV24-1 and TRBJ1-1; tentatively, D is TRBD1 (6 bases). Germline V gene lookup returns CDR1 KGHDR and CDR2 SFDVKD. The CDR3 extends over 13 amino acids. Trimming took 5 bases from V and 5 from J, leaving 11 bases between them. This CDR3 reads CATSVGQGTEAFF. The CDR3, as DNA: TGTGCCACCAGTGTTGGTCAGGGGACTGAAGCTTTCTTT.

The chain has TRBV6-4 and TRBJ1-2, with D possibly being TRBD1 (6 bases). Germline-derived CDR1 and CDR2 are MRHNA and SNTAGT. CDR3 length: 14 residues. Trimming took 5 bases from V and 4 from J, leaving 14 bases between them. CDR3 in amino acids: CASSPGVIGYGYTF. For the CDR3, the DNA is TGTGCCAGCAGTCCAGGGGTGATTGGCTATGGCTACACCTTC.

The chain employs TRBV6-6 and TRBJ1-2; 7 nucleotides agree with TRBD1. The V gene's germline CDR1 is MNHNY and CDR2 SVGAGI (reference sequence). The CDR3 loop spans 13 amino acids. V was pared by 6 bases and J by 6 bases, with 7 bases of the junction left unmatched. The CDR3 protein is CASSNRGGDGYTF. Written as DNA, the CDR3 is TGTGCCAGCAGCAACAGGGGAGGAGATGGCTACACCTTC.

This chain connects TRBV19 to TRBJ1-2, with 7 bases matching TRBD1. CDR1 LNHDA and CDR2 SQIVND come from the germline V gene (reference sequence). The trim removed 5 bases at V and 0 bases at J, leaving 15 bases unmatched. The CDR3 length is 18 residues. The CDR3, as DNA: TGTGCCAGTAGTGTAAAGGGGGCCCCGGTACTTTCTAACTATGGCTACACCTTC. Protein sequence: CASSVKGAPVLSNYGYTF. The complete variable domain, with remaining parts taken from reference TRBV19 and TRBJ1-2, reads DGGITQSPKYLFRKEGQNVTLSCEQNLNHDAMYWYRQDPGQGLRLIYYSQIVNDFQKGDIAEGYSVSREKKESFPLTVTSAQKNPTAFYLCASSVKGAPVLSNYGYTFGSGTRLTVV.

This chain uses TRBV27 with TRBJ2-1; D not certain. Germline values: CDR1 MNHEY, CDR2 SMNVEV (reference sequence). The V end was cut by 1 base, the J end by 5 bases, with 6 bases between. The CDR3 totals 13 residues. CDR3 nucleotide sequence: TGTGCCAGCAGTTTATATCCCCACAATGAGCAGTTCTTC. Amino acid sequence: CASSLYPHNEQFF.

The chain uses TRBV14 and TRBJ1-3; D gene ambiguous. Germline V gene lookup returns CDR1 SGHDN and CDR2 FVKESK. This CDR3 has 13 residues. V was cut by 4 bases and J by 2 bases, with 6 bases left in between. CDR3 sequence reads: CASSPSPGNTIYF. In nucleotides, the CDR3 is TGTGCCAGCAGCCCGAGCCCTGGAAACACCATATATTTT.

The chain carries TRBV5-6 and TRBJ1-4; D unclear. The CDR3 is 16 residues long. Per germline, CDR1 SGHDT and CDR2 YYEEEE. Trimming cost V 0 bases and J 0 bases, with 9 bases left between them. CDR3 protein: CASSLGVGPTNEKLFF. The DNA for the CDR3 is TGTGCCAGCAGCTTGGGAGTAGGGCCAACTAATGAAAAACTGTTTTTT.

This chain joins TRBV6-4 and TRBJ1-1; D may be TRBD1 (6 bases). V was cut by 2 bases and J by 1 base, with 11 bases left in between. The CDR3 is made up of 15 amino acids. Germline assignment: CDR1 MRHNA and CDR2 SNTAGT. This CDR3 reads CASSDPTGWNTEAFF. The CDR3 bases are TGTGCCAGCAGTGACCCGACAGGTTGGAACACTGAAGCTTTCTTT.

This clone has just one count. The chain uses TRBV15 and TRBJ2-5; D is unresolved. The CDR3 covers 14 residues. The V gene lost 0 bases and the J gene lost 3 bases, with 8 bases spanning the gap. The germline CDR1 and CDR2 sequences are LNHNV and YYDKDF (reference sequence). CDR3 nucleotide sequence: TGTGCCACCAGCAGAGATCGGGCAGAAGAGACCCAGTACTTC. Its protein product is CATSRDRAEETQYF. The full variable domain, rest sourced from reference TRBV15 and TRBJ2-5, is DAMVIQNPRYQVTQFGKPVTLSCSQTLNHNVMYWYQQKSSQAPKLLFHYYDKDFNNEADTPDNFQSRRPNTSFCFLDIRSPGLGDTAMYLCATSRDRAEETQYFGPGTRLLVL.

The chain employs TRBV6-6 and TRBJ1-1; TRBD1 agrees at 8 bases. CDR1 and CDR2 (germline): MNHNY, SVGAGI (reference sequence). CDR3 length: 14 residues. V was clipped by 5 bases and J by 1 base; unmatched bases: 3. CDR3 coding DNA: TGTGCCAGCAGTGCAGGGGGCGAGAACACTGAAGCTTTCTTT. Translation: CASSAGGENTEAFF.

The CDR3 region has the DNA TGTGCCAGTAGTGCGGGACAGGGGTCTTGGGAAGAGACCCAGTACTTC. Its protein product is CASSAGQGSWEETQYF. The chain is built from TRBV19 and TRBJ2-5, with 10 bases fitting TRBD1. CDR1 is LNHDA and CDR2 is SQIVND in the germline V gene (reference sequence). Losses at the gene ends were 5 bases for V and 3 bases for J; bases not matched to a gene: 9. CDR3 length equals 16 residues.

This chain links TRBV25-1 with TRBJ2-7; D remains ambiguous. CDR3 length equals 14 residues. With 7 bases removed from V and 5 bases from J, the gap between germline ends came to 18 bases. The V gene's germline CDR1 is MGHDK and CDR2 SYGVNS. The CDR3 region is CASNPDPPSHEQYF. Written as DNA, the CDR3 is TGTGCCAGCAATCCGGACCCCCCCTCTCACGAGCAGTACTTC.

The chain joins TRBV28 to TRBJ2-1; 7 bases align to TRBD2. Germline V CDR1 and CDR2: MDHEN, SYDVKM. CDR3 length: 15 amino acids. V lost 5 bases, J lost 0 bases, and 4 bases stayed unmatched. The CDR3 DNA reads TGTGCCAGCAGTCAAAGCGGGGACTCCTACAATGAGCAGTTCTTC. This codes for CASSQSGDSYNEQFF.

The chain joins TRBV7-6 to TRBJ2-1, with D perhaps TRBD1 or TRBD2 (5 bases each). Germline assignment: CDR1 SGHVS and CDR2 FNYEAQ. V was clipped by 5 bases and J by 9 bases, with 11 bases between them. The CDR3 consists of 12 residues. The CDR3 region is CASSPRDGEQFF. The CDR3 DNA reads TGTGCCAGCAGCCCCCGGGACGGTGAGCAGTTCTTC. The whole variable domain, remainder taken from reference TRBV7-6 and TRBJ2-1, is GAGVSQSPRYKVTKRGQDVALRCDPISGHVSLYWYRQALGQGPEFLTYFNYEAQQDKSGLPNDRFSAERPEGSISTLTIQRTEQRDSAMYRCASSPRDGEQFFGPGTRLTVL.

The chain has TRBV6-4 and TRBJ1-2, with D unclear. Trimming left V 4 bases short and J 4 bases short, with 10 bases between. From germline, CDR1 is MRHNA and CDR2 SNTAGT. The CDR3 runs to 13 residues. CDR3 protein: CASSARSGYGYTF. DNA of the CDR3: TGTGCCAGCAGTGCGAGGAGTGGCTATGGCTACACCTTC.

V gene TRBV18 combines with J gene TRBJ1-6, with D possibly being TRBD1 (5 bases). CDR3 length: 12 residues. Trimming left V 6 bases short and J 10 bases short, with 10 bases between. CDR1 and CDR2 (germline): KGHSH, LQKENI. The CDR3 here is CASSSQGSPLHF. DNA for the CDR3: TGTGCCAGCTCCTCCCAGGGCTCACCCCTCCACTTT.

This chain links TRBV29-1 with TRBJ1-2, with D unresolved. Trimming removed 6 bases at V and 2 bases at J, with 10 bases between. The CDR3 loop spans 12 amino acids. From germline, CDR1 is SQVTM and CDR2 ANQGSEA. CDR3 in amino acids: CSVRGANYGYTF. In DNA form, the CDR3 reads TGCAGCGTCCGGGGTGCCAACTATGGCTACACCTTC.